These T cell receptor beta chains were read from a single sample in a study of Ad26.COV2.S vaccination and SARS-CoV-2 variants. Method: immunoSEQ multiplex PCR; TCRdb's copy keeps in-frame clones and lacks some. The data contain about 460,000 clones, about 89% of them singletons. The sequencing used peripheral blood, collected in a trial of Ad26.COV2.S vaccine versus placebo. The receptors were gathered from a person aged 18 to 65 who received the Ad26.COV2.S COVID-19 vaccine or a placebo. Each CDR3 is given with its conserved first and last residue. The D gene is left open where the match is weak. Size is omitted from some rows. Given values are once, few, many or a class for expanded clones.

clone size,J gene,D gene,V gene,CDR3 protein,CDR3 DNA
NA,TRBJ1-1,NA,TRBV18,CASKQQGYEAFF,TGTGCCAGCAAGCAACAGGGATATGAAGCTTTCTTT
NA,TRBJ2-5,TRBD1,TRBV28,CASSLYTGGGEETQYF,TGTGCCAGCAGTCTATATACAGGGGGTGGTGAGGAGACCCAGTACTTC
NA,TRBJ1-1,NA,TRBV9,CASSVNEGGLDTEAFF,TGTGCCAGCAGCGTAAATGAGGGGGGGCTGGACACTGAAGCTTTCTTT
few,TRBJ1-1,NA,TRBV24-1,CATRREEAFF,TGTGCCACCAGAAGGGAGGAAGCTTTCTTT
NA,TRBJ2-3,TRBD2,TRBV18,CASSPFSGRAMFGTDTQYF,TGTGCCAGCTCACCCTTTAGCGGGAGGGCCATGTTTGGCACAGATACGCAGTATTTT
NA,TRBJ1-2,NA,TRBV18,CASSPDSTNYGYTF,TGTGCCAGCTCGCCTGACAGCACTAACTATGGCTACACCTTC
NA,TRBJ1-2,NA,TRBV4-2,CASSPGEGGSRHGYTF,TGTGCCAGCAGCCCGGGAGAGGGGGGTTCCCGGCATGGCTACACCTTC
once,TRBJ2-3,TRBD2,TRBV9,CASSVGGGRVTDTQYF,TGTGCCAGCAGCGTTGGCGGGGGGCGGGTCACAGATACGCAGTATTTT
once,TRBJ1-1,NA,TRBV6-2/TRBV6-3,CASSYSTLLVGTEAFF,TGTGCCAGCAGTTACTCGACCTTGTTGGTAGGCACTGAAGCTTTCTTT
NA,TRBJ1-4,TRBD1,TRBV5-1,CASSLGIAGGGEKLFF,TGCGCCAGCAGCTTGGGAATTGCAGGGGGAGGTGAAAAACTGTTTTTT
NA,TRBJ2-5,TRBD1,TRBV18,CASSPLGQANQETQYF,TGTGCCAGCTCACCATTAGGACAGGCGAACCAAGAGACCCAGTACTTC
NA,TRBJ1-2,NA,TRBV6-6,CASSRAGGAYGYTF,TGTGCCAGCAGCCGGGCCGGGGGGGCCTATGGCTACACCTTC
NA,TRBJ2-1,TRBD2,TRBV10-3,CAIRLAGGPEQFF,TGTGCCATCAGACTAGCGGGAGGTCCTGAGCAGTTCTTC
NA,TRBJ2-1,TRBD2,TRBV30,CAWSVRGVNEQFF,TGTGCCTGGAGTGTACGGGGGGTCAATGAGCAGTTCTTC
NA,TRBJ1-2,NA,TRBV5-5,CASSSAGQIAGSLYGYTF,TGTGCCAGCAGCTCCGCCGGACAGATAGCAGGCTCACTCTATGGCTACACCTTC
NA,TRBJ1-2,NA,TRBV5-1,CASSLSRSSGDYGYTF,TGCGCCAGCAGCTTGAGCCGAAGCTCGGGGGATTATGGCTACACCTTC
NA,TRBJ2-7,NA,TRBV19,CASSMYAGSYEQYF,TGTGCCAGTAGTATGTACGCGGGAAGCTACGAGCAGTACTTC
few,TRBJ1-5,NA,TRBV28,CASKRPGAQPQHF,TGTGCCAGCAAGAGGCCAGGGGCTCAGCCCCAGCATTTT
NA,TRBJ1-2,NA,TRBV5-1,CASSLQGQGMGYTF,TGCGCCAGCAGCTTGCAAGGGCAAGGGATGGGCTACACCTTC
NA,TRBJ1-4,NA,TRBV6-1,CASSEVVHGSTNEKLFF,TGTGCCAGCAGTGAAGTTGTGCACGGCAGCACTAATGAAAAACTGTTTTTT
few,TRBJ2-7,TRBD1,TRBV11-2,CASSLTGGIYEQYF,TGTGCCAGCAGCTTGACAGGGGGTATCTACGAGCAGTACTTC
NA,TRBJ2-5,NA,TRBV7-9,CASSLDVERETQYF,TGTGCCAGCAGCTTGGACGTGGAGAGGGAGACCCAGTACTTC
once,TRBJ2-7,NA,TRBV27,CASSLGSYYEQYF,TGTGCCAGCAGTTTAGGCAGCTACTACGAGCAGTACTTC
NA,TRBJ2-7,TRBD2,TRBV10-1,CDRTGGTPGLAGITEQYF,TGCGACAGGACAGGTGGTACCCCGGGACTAGCGGGGATTACCGAGCAGTACTTC
NA,TRBJ1-2,NA,TRBV3-1/TRBV3-2,CASSPYRTPEGYTF,TGTGCCAGCAGCCCATACCGGACCCCGGAGGGCTACACCTTC
NA,TRBJ2-2,NA,TRBV6-1,CASREANTGELFF,TGTGCCAGCAGGGAAGCTAACACCGGGGAGCTGTTTTTT
NA,TRBJ1-4,NA,TRBV3-1/TRBV3-2,CASSRRAGDEKLFF,TGTGCCAGCAGCCGACGGGCCGGGGACGAAAAACTGTTTTTT
NA,TRBJ2-2,NA,TRBV7-2,CASSLISSNTGELFF,TGTGCCAGCAGCTTAATTTCATCGAACACCGGGGAGCTGTTTTTT
NA,TRBJ1-1,NA,TRBV18,CASSPGTEAFF,TGTGCCAGCTCACCGGGTACTGAAGCTTTCTTT
NA,TRBJ2-5,TRBD2,TRBV18,CASSTRDYFQETQYF,TGTGCCAGCTCAACCCGGGACTACTTCCAAGAGACCCAGTACTTC
NA,TRBJ1-1,NA,TRBV18,CASSPPSGAGLAFF,TGTGCCAGCTCACCACCGTCGGGGGCAGGTTTAGCTTTCTTT
NA,TRBJ1-2,NA,TRBV10-3,CAISEQSAYGYTF,TGTGCCATCAGTGAGCAATCGGCGTATGGCTACACCTTC
NA,TRBJ1-6,TRBD1,TRBV5-1,CASSWTGENSPLHF,TGCGCCAGCAGCTGGACAGGGGAAAATTCACCCCTCCACTTT
NA,TRBJ1-2,NA,TRBV12-3/TRBV12-4,CASSRGGYGYTF,TGTGCCAGCAGTCGAGGGGGCTATGGCTACACCTTC
NA,TRBJ1-1,TRBD1,TRBV28,CASRPHGAGGTEAFF,TGTGCCAGCAGACCCCATGGGGCAGGGGGCACTGAAGCTTTCTTT
NA,TRBJ1-4,TRBD1,TRBV19,CASSNDRGFEAEKLFF,TGTGCCAGTAGTAATGACAGGGGTTTCGAAGCTGAAAAACTGTTTTTT
NA,TRBJ1-5,TRBD1,TRBV18,CASSLRGQGANNFQPQHF,TGTGCCAGCTCCCTAAGAGGACAGGGGGCGAATAATTTTCAGCCCCAGCATTTT
NA,TRBJ2-1,NA,TRBV18,CASSRYGTDAYNEQFF,TGTGCCAGCTCACGGTATGGGACGGATGCCTACAATGAGCAGTTCTTC
NA,TRBJ2-7,NA,TRBV12-3/TRBV12-4,CASSLNYEQYF,TGTGCCAGCAGTCTGAACTACGAGCAGTACTTC
few,TRBJ1-2,TRBD1,TRBV28,CASTLQGGGFYGYTF,TGTGCCAGCACCTTACAGGGGGGGGGCTTCTATGGCTACACCTTC
NA,TRBJ2-1,NA,TRBV7-8,CASSARDFISEQFF,TGTGCCAGCAGCGCCCGGGACTTCATTTCGGAGCAGTTCTTC
NA,TRBJ2-3,NA,TRBV29-1,CSVDADTDTQYF,TGCAGCGTTGATGCAGATACAGATACGCAGTATTTT
NA,TRBJ1-1,NA,TRBV6-6,CASSYSNRRPEAFF,TGTGCCAGCAGTTACTCGAATAGACGGCCTGAAGCTTTCTTT
NA,TRBJ1-2,NA,TRBV5-1,CASSLFADNYGYTF,TGCGCCAGCAGCTTGTTTGCGGACAACTATGGCTACACCTTC
NA,TRBJ1-1,NA,TRBV5-5,CASSQDIWREAFF,TGTGCCAGCAGCCAGGATATTTGGAGGGAGGCTTTCTTT
NA,TRBJ1-2,NA,TRBV12-3/TRBV12-4,CASSFVVGQGYTF,TGTGCCAGCAGTTTTGTCGTAGGCCAGGGCTACACCTTC
once,TRBJ2-1,NA,TRBV29-1,CSVRGNEQFF,TGCAGCGTAAGAGGCAATGAGCAGTTCTTC
NA,TRBJ1-3,NA,TRBV18,CASSPSTIQGAGSGNTIYF,TGTGCCAGCTCACCATCGACCATACAGGGCGCGGGCTCTGGAAACACCATATATTTT
NA,TRBJ1-5,NA,TRBV6-2/TRBV6-3,CASSYSGAGNQPQHF,TGTGCCAGCAGTTACTCAGGGGCCGGCAATCAGCCCCAGCATTTT
NA,TRBJ2-3,TRBD1,TRBV5-1,CASSRDRARTDTQYF,TGCGCCAGCAGCAGGGACAGGGCCCGCACAGATACGCAGTATTTT
NA,TRBJ2-3,NA,TRBV19,CASSIARATFTDTQYF,TGTGCCAGTAGTATAGCCAGAGCTACCTTCACAGATACGCAGTATTTT
NA,TRBJ1-5,TRBD1,TRBV28,CASSLPRGRQPQHF,TGTGCCAGCAGTTTACCCAGGGGGCGGCAGCCCCAGCATTTT